Listed here are 3 T cell receptor beta chains from one sample, sequenced in a study of STAT5B mutations in CD4+ large granular lymphocyte leukemia. Here immunoSEQ multiplex PCR was the method, and the copy in TCRdb shows in-frame clones only, minus some. The data show tens of thousands of clones, roughly 80% seen once. The sample comprised CD4+ T cells from blood buffy coats. The receptors stem from a human donor in good health.

The chain carries TRBV30 and TRBJ2-1, with 14 bases that match TRBD2. Germline assignment: CDR1 GTSNPN and CDR2 SVGIG (reference sequence). V shed 1 base, J shed 10 bases, and the junction held 6 bases outside the gene matches. This CDR3 spans 15 amino acids. CDR3 nucleotides: TGTGCCTGGAGTGGGGGACTAGCGGGAGCAGGCGAGCAGTTCTTC. It specifies CAWSGGLAGAGEQFF.

V is TRBV7-6 and J is TRBJ2-1, with 8 nucleotides matching TRBD1. CDR3 size: 15 residues. V shed 5 bases and J 1 base; nucleotides not matched to a gene: 4. Germline V gives CDR1 SGHVS, CDR2 FNYEAQ. The CDR3, as DNA: TGTGCCAGCAGCCAGGGACAGGTTTCCTACAATGAGCAGTTCTTC. This codes for CASSQGQVSYNEQFF. Full variable domain (rest looked up from reference TRBV7-6 and TRBJ2-1): GAGVSQSPRYKVTKRGQDVALRCDPISGHVSLYWYRQALGQGPEFLTYFNYEAQQDKSGLPNDRFSAERPEGSISTLTIQRTEQRDSAMYRCASSQGQVSYNEQFFGPGTRLTVL.

This chain links TRBV5-4 with TRBJ1-5; no clear D gene. The CDR3 length is 14 residues. The V end lost 0 bases, the J end lost 0 bases, and 4 bases lay between the germline ends. Germline CDR1 SGHNT, CDR2 YYREEE (reference sequence). CDR3 amino acids: CASSLAYSNQPQHF. The CDR3 DNA reads as TGTGCCAGCAGCTTGGCGTATAGCAATCAGCCCCAGCATTTT.